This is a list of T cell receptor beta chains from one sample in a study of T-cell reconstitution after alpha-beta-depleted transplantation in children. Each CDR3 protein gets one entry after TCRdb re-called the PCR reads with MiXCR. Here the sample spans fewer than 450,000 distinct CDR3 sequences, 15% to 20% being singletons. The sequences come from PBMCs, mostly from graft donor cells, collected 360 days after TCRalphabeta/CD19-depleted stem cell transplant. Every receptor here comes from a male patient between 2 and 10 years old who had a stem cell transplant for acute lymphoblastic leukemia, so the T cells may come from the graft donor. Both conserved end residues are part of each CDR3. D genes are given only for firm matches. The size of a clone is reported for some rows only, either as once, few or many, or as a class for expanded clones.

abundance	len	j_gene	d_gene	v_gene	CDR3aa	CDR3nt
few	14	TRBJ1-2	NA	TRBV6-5	CASSYDRTLYGYTF	TGTGCCAGCAGTTACGACAGGACTCTCTATGGCTACACCTTC
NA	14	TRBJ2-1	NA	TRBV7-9	CASSLDGYANEQFF	TGTGCCAGCAGCTTAGACGGGTACGCCAATGAGCAGTTCTTC
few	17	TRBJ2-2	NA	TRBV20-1	CSARDWAAETNTGELFF	TGCAGTGCTAGAGATTGGGCGGCGGAAACGAACACCGGGGAGCTGTTTTTT
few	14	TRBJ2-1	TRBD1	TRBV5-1	CASREGAGSNEQFF	TGCGCCAGCCGTGAGGGGGCAGGGTCAAATGAGCAGTTCTTC
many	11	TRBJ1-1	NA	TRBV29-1	CSVARGTEAFF	TGCAGCGTTGCTAGGGGGACTGAAGCTTTCTTT
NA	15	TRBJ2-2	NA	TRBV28	CASSGGSSNTGELFF	TGTGCCAGCAGTGGTGGTAGTTCTAACACCGGGGAGCTGTTTTTT
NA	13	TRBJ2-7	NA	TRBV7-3	CASSPPGSHEQYF	TGTGCCAGCAGCCCGCCGGGGTCCCACGAGCAGTACTTC
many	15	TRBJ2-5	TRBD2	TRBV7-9	CASSTAGTSSLSQYF	TGTGCCAGCAGCACAGCCGGGACTAGCAGTTTGTCCCAGTACTTC
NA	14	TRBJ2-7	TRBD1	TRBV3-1	CASSIRTGTYEQYF	TGTGCCAGCAGCATTCGGACAGGGACCTACGAGCAGTACTTC
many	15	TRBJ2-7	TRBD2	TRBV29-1	CSVDGFGLAGVEQYF	TGCAGCGTTGACGGGTTTGGACTAGCGGGAGTCGAGCAGTACTTC
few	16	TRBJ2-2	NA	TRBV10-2	CASSDPIVMNTGELFF	TGCGCCAGCAGTGACCCAATTGTTATGAACACCGGGGAGCTGTTTTTT
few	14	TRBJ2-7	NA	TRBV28	CASSFQRASYEQYF	TGTGCCAGCAGTTTCCAGCGGGCCTCCTACGAGCAGTACTTC
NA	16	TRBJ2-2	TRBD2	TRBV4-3	CASSQRTSENTGELFF	TGCGCCAGCAGCCAGCGGACTAGCGAGAACACCGGGGAGCTGTTTTTT
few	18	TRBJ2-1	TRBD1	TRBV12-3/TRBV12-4	CASSFWRNRGQSYNEQFF	TGTGCCAGCAGTTTTTGGAGAAACAGGGGGCAGTCCTACAATGAGCAGTTCTTC
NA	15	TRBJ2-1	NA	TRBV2	CASSDQYLQKNEQFF	TGTGCCAGCAGTGATCAGTACCTTCAGAAGAATGAGCAGTTCTTC
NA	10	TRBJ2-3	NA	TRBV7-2	CASRTDTQYF	TGTGCCAGCAGAACAGATACGCAGTATTTT
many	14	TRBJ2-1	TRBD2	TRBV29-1	CSVDRRETYNEQFF	TGCAGCGTTGATAGGCGGGAGACGTACAATGAGCAGTTCTTC
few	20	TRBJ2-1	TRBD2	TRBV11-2	CASSLGTSGVIRDSYNEQFF	TGTGCCAGCAGCTTAGGAACTAGCGGGGTTATCCGGGATTCCTACAATGAGCAGTTCTTC
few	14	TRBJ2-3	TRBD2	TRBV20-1	CSASWAGGTDTQYF	TGCAGTGCTAGCTGGGCGGGAGGTACAGATACGCAGTATTTT
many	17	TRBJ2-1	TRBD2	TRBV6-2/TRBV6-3	CASSSDFSGRVMGEQFF	TGTGCCAGCAGTTCGGACTTTAGCGGGAGGGTAATGGGTGAGCAGTTCTTC
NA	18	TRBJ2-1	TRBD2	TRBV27	CASSSPGLTSGRSNEQFF	TGTGCCAGCAGTTCCCCTGGGCTGACTAGCGGGAGGAGTAATGAGCAGTTCTTC
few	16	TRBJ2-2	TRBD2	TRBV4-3	CASSQEASGRTGELFF	TGCGCCAGCAGCCAAGAAGCTAGCGGGAGGACCGGGGAGCTGTTTTTT
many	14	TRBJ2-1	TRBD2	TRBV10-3	CAITDGTTYNEQFF	TGTGCCATCACTGACGGGACTACCTACAATGAGCAGTTCTTC
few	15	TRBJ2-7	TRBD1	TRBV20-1	CSASKATGISYEQYF	TGCAGTGCTAGTAAGGCGACAGGGATTTCCTACGAGCAGTACTTC
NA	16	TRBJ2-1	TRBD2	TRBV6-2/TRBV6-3	CASRKLAGGNSNEQFF	TGTGCCAGCAGGAAACTAGCGGGAGGGAACTCGAATGAGCAGTTCTTC
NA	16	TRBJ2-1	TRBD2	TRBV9	CASSVVGTSGLNEQFF	TGTGCCAGCAGCGTAGTAGGGACTAGCGGGCTGAATGAGCAGTTCTTC
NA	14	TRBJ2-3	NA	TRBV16	CASSPRLLPDTQYF	TGTGCCAGCAGCCCGAGGCTGCTTCCGGATACGCAGTATTTT
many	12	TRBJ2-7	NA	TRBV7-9	CASSLDGGEQYF	TGTGCCAGCAGCTTAGACGGTGGCGAGCAGTACTTC
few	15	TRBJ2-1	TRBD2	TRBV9	CASSRISGSDNEQFF	TGTGCCAGCAGCCGGATAAGCGGGAGCGACAATGAGCAGTTCTTC
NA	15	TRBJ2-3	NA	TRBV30	CAWRWKGEGTDTQYF	TGTGCCTGGAGGTGGAAGGGGGAAGGCACAGATACGCAGTATTTT
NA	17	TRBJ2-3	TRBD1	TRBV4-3	CASSQARQGIGTDTQYF	TGCGCCAGCAGCCAAGCCCGACAGGGAATAGGCACAGATACGCAGTATTTT
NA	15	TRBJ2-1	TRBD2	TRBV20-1	CSARKPGLAGLEQFF	TGCAGTGCTAGAAAACCGGGACTAGCGGGATTGGAGCAGTTCTTC
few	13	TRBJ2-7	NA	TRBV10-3	CAISESNHYEQYF	TGTGCCATCAGTGAGTCTAATCACTACGAGCAGTACTTC
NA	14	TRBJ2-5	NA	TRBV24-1	CATSDPGREETQYF	TGTGCCACCAGTGATCCGGGACGTGAAGAGACCCAGTACTTC
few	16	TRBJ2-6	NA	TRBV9	CASSVGGSTGANVLTF	TGTGCCAGCAGCGTAGGTGGTTCTACTGGGGCCAACGTCCTGACTTTC
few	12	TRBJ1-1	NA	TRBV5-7	CASSFHPRYGFF	TGTGCCAGCAGCTTTCACCCAAGGTATGGTTTCTTT
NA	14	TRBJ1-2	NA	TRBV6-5	CASSLLRGGDGYTF	TGTGCCAGCAGTCTCCTCAGGGGAGGAGATGGCTACACCTTC
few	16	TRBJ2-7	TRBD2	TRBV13	CASSQDLAGGPNEQYF	TGTGCCAGCAGCCAAGATTTAGCGGGAGGGCCCAACGAGCAGTACTTC
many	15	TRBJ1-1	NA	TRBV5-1	CASSPKRAMNTEAFF	TGCGCCAGCAGCCCCAAACGGGCCATGAACACTGAAGCTTTCTTT
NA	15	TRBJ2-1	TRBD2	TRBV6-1	CASTSSGRSYNEQFF	TGTGCCAGCACCTCTAGCGGGAGAAGCTACAATGAGCAGTTCTTC
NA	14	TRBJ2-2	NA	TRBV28	CASSWGSNTGELFF	TGTGCCAGCAGTTGGGGATCGAACACCGGGGAGCTGTTTTTT
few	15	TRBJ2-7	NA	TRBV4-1	CASSPRAVSSYEQYF	TGCGCCAGCAGCCCCCGAGCGGTGAGCTCCTACGAGCAGTACTTC
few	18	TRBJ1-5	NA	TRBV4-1	CASSQVGDIRGYNQPQHF	TGCGCCAGCAGCCAAGTCGGCGACATCAGAGGCTACAATCAGCCCCAGCATTTT
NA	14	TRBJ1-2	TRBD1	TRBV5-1	CASSGAGQHYGYTF	TGCGCCAGCAGCGGCGCGGGACAGCACTATGGCTACACCTTC
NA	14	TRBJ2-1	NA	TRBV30	CAWSEGSSVNEQFF	TGTGCCTGGAGCGAAGGGTCCTCTGTCAATGAGCAGTTCTTC
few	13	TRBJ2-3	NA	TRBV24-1	CATSDLERDTQYF	TGTGCCACCAGTGATTTGGAGAGAGATACGCAGTATTTT
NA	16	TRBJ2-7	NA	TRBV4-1	CASSQAPRGGGYEQYF	TGCGCCAGCAGCCAAGCCCCCCGGGGAGGGGGGTACGAGCAGTACTTC
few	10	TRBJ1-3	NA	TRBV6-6	CASRQSTIYF	TGTGCCAGCAGGCAAAGCACCATATATTTT
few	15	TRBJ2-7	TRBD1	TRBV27	CASSLEGTGSYEQYF	TGTGCCAGCAGTTTAGAGGGGACAGGATCATACGAGCAGTACTTC
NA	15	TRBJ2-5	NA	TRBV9	CASSNPLGIIETQYF	TGTGCCAGCAGCAATCCTTTAGGGATAATAGAGACCCAGTACTTC
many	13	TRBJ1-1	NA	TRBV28	CASTGKMNTEAFF	TGTGCCAGCACAGGAAAGATGAACACTGAAGCTTTCTTT
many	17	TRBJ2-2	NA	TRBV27	CASSLSVEGWVSGELFF	TGTGCCAGCAGTTTATCCGTGGAGGGCTGGGTCAGCGGGGAGCTGTTTTTT
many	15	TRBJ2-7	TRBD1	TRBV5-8	CASSLGDSATYEQYF	TGTGCCAGCAGCCTGGGGGACAGCGCAACCTACGAGCAGTACTTC
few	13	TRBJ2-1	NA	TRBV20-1	CSARWQSYNEQFF	TGCAGTGCTAGATGGCAGTCCTACAATGAGCAGTTCTTC